This T cell receptor beta chain emerged from a study of T cell responses to AZD1222 COVID-19 vaccine. The study's findings and limits: Donors skewed white British and female; clonal diversity was possibly underestimated. Only a handful of AZD1222 recipients, several in all, had baseline seropositivity.

Germline V lookup: CDR1 SGHVS, CDR2 FQNEAQ. There are 15 residues in the CDR3. The ends were cut back, 4 bases at V and 0 bases at J, with 11 bases in the middle. Sequenced by immunoSEQ multiplex PCR; TCRdb stores in-frame clones only, minus some. The sample lists around 130,000 clones, approximately 88% occurring once. Note on this clone: Its target is not known.

The chain combines TRBV7-8 with TRBJ2-3; D not resolved. The sample in question was peripheral blood, obtained on day 0 of MenACWY control vaccination. The TCR comes from an adult in good health. For the CDR3, the DNA is TGTGCCAGCAGCTCCCGACGGTTTAGCACAGATACGCAGTATTTT. This gives the protein CASSSRRFSTDTQYF.